What follows is one TCR beta chain and its context. The antigen is undetermined. From germline, CDR1 is SGDLS and CDR2 YYNGEE. The length of the CDR3 is 17 residues. The V and J ends lost 3 bases and 2 bases, in that order; junction bases with no gene match: 10. This record comes from a study of naive and memory T cell subsets. Study-level findings and limits: Over 90% of naive TCR sequences appeared only once, unlike memory subsets. Naive repertoires, especially CD8, held a few larger clonotypes, possibly memory cells re-expressing CD45RA. The power law exponent of TCR abundance differed between naive and memory cells. In CD4 and CD8 cells, diversity dropped from naive through EMRA.

Two oligonucleotides, mixed equimolar, formed the beta constant-region primer covering TRBC1 and TRBC2. The ligated cDNA underwent four PCR rounds using SP2 and nested alpha and beta constant-region primers. TCRdb used MiXCR to reprocess the UMI-ligation and nested PCR reads, holding one entry per CDR3 protein. Of over 110,000 distinct CDR3 sequences in the sample, under 25% were seen once. The sample consisted of naive CD8+ T cells from blood. This sequence joins TRBV9 and TRBJ2-2; 7 bases align to TRBD2. The clonotype comes from a human donor in good health. The CDR3 region is CASSAQRLAINTGELFF. For the CDR3, the DNA is TGTGCCAGCAGCGCCCAGAGACTAGCAATAAACACCGGGGAGCTGTTTTTT.